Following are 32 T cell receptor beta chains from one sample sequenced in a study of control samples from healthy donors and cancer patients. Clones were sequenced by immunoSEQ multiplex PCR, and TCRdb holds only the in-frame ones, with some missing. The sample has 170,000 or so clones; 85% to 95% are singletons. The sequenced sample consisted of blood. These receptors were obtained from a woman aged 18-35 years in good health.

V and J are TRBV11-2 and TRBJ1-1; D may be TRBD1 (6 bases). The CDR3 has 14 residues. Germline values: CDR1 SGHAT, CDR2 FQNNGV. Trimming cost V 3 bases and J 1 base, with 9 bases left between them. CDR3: CASSFGQQNTEAFF. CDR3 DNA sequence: TGTGCCAGCAGCTTCGGACAGCAGAACACTGAAGCTTTCTTT.

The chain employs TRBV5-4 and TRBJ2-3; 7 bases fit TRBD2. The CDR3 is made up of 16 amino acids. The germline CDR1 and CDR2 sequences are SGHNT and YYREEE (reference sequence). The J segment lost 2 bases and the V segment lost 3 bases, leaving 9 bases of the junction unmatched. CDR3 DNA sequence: TGTGCCAGCAGCTCCCCGCAGCGGGGAATCACAGATACGCAGTATTTT. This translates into CASSSPQRGITDTQYF.

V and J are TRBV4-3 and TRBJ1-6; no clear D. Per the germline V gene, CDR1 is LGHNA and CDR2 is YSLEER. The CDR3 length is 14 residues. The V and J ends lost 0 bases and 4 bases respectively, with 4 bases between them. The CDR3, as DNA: TGCGCCAGCAGCCAAGAACAGTATAATTCACCCCTCCACTTT. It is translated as CASSQEQYNSPLHF.

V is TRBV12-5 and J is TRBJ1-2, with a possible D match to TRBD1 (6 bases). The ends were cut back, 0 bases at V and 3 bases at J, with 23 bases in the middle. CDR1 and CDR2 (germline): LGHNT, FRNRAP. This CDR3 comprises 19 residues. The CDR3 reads CASGLVIRDKRGVHYGYTF. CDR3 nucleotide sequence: TGTGCTAGTGGTTTGGTGATCCGGGACAAGAGAGGAGTGCACTATGGCTACACCTTC.

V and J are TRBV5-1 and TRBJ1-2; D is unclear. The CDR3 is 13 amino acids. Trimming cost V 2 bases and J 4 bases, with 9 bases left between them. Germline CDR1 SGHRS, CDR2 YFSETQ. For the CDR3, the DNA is TGCGCCAGCAGCTTAGCCTCCTCCTATGGCTACACCTTC. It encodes CASSLASSYGYTF.

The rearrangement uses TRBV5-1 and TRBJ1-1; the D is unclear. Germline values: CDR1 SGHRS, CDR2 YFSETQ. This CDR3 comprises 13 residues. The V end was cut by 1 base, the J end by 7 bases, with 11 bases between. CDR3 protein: CASSLQDVDEAFF. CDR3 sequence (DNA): TGCGCCAGCAGCTTGCAGGACGTTGATGAAGCTTTCTTT.

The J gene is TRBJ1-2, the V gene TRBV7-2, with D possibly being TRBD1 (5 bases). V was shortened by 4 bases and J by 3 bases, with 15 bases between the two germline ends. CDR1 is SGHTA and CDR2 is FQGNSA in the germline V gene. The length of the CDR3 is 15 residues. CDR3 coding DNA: TGTGCCAGCAGCTACCGGGCGGGGGGTGACTATGGCTACACCTTC. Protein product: CASSYRAGGDYGYTF.

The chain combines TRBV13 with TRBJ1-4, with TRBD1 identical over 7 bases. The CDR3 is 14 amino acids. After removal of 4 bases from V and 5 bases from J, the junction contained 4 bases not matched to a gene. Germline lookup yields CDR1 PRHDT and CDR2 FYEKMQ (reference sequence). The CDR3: CASSSRDRNEKLFF. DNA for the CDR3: TGTGCCAGCAGCTCCCGGGACAGAAATGAAAAACTGTTTTTT.

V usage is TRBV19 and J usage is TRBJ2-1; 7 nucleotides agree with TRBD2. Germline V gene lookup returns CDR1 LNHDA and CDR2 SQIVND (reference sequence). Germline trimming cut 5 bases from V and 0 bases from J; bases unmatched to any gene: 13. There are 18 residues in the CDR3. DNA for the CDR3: TGTGCCAGTAGTTTTACAAGCGGGGTTATTAGCTCCTACAATGAGCAGTTCTTC. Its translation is CASSFTSGVISSYNEQFF.

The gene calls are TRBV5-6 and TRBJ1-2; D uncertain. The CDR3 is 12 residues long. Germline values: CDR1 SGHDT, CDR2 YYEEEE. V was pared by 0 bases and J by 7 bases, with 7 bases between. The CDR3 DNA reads TGTGCCAGCAGCTTGGAGCGAGGTGGCTACACCTTC. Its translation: CASSLERGGYTF.

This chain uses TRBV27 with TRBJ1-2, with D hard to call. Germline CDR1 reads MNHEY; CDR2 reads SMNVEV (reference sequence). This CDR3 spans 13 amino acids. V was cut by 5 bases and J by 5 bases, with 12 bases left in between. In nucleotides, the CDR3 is TGTGCCAGCAGTATACGGAGAAATTATGGCTACACCTTC. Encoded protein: CASSIRRNYGYTF.

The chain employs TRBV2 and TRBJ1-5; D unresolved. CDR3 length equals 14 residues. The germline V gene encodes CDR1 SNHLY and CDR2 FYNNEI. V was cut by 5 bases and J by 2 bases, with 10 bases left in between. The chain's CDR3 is CASSSRNRNQPQHF. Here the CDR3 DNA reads TGTGCCAGCAGTTCCCGCAATCGCAATCAGCCCCAGCATTTT.

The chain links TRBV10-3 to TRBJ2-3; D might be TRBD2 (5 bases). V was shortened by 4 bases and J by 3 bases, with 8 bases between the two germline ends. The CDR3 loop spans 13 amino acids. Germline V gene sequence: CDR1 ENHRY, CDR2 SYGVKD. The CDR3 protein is CAISAGKTDTQYF. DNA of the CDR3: TGTGCCATCAGTGCGGGAAAAACAGATACGCAGTATTTT.

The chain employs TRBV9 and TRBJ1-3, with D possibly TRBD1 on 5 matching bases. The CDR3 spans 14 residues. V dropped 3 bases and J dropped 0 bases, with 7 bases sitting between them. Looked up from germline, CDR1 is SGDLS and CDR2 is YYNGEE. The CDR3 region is CASSGTGSGNTIYF. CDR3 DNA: TGTGCCAGCAGCGGAACAGGCTCTGGAAACACCATATATTTT.

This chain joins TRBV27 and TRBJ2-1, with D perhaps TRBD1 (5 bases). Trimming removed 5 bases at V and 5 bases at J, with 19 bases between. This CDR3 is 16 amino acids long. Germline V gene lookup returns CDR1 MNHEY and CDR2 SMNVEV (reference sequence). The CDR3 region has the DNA TGTGCCAGCAGTCACTCGGGCCAAGGGGCCCACAATGAGCAGTTCTTC. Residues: CASSHSGQGAHNEQFF.

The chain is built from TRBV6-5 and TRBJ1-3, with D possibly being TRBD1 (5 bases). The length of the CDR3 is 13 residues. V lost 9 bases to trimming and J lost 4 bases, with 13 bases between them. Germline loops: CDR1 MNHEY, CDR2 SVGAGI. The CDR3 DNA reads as TGTGCCAGTAAGGGGAGCGCAGGAAACACCATATATTTT. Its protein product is CASKGSAGNTIYF.

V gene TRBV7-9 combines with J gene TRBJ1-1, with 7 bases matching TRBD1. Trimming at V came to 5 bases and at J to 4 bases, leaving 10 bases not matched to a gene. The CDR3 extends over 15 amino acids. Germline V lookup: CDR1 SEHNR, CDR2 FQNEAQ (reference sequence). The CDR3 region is CASSLRQGNGTEAFF. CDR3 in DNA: TGTGCCAGCAGCCTCCGACAGGGAAACGGCACTGAAGCTTTCTTT. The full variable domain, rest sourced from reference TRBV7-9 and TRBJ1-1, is DTGVSQNPRHKITKRGQNVTFRCDPISEHNRLYWYRQTLGQGPEFLTYFQNEAQLEKSRLLSDRFSAERPKGSFSTLEIQRTEQGDSAMYLCASSLRQGNGTEAFFGQGTRLTVV.

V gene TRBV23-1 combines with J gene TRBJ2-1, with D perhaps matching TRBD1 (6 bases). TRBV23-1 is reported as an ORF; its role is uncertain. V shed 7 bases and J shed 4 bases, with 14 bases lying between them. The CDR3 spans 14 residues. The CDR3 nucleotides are TGCGCCAGCACCCCGGGGCAGGGGTACAATGAGCAGTTCTTC. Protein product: CASTPGQGYNEQFF.

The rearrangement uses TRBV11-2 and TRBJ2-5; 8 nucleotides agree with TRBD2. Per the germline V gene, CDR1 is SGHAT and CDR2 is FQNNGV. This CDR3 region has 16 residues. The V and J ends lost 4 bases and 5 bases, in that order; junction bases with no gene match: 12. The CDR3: CASSSRLAWRTETQYF. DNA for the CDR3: TGTGCCAGCAGCTCCAGACTAGCGTGGAGAACGGAGACCCAGTACTTC. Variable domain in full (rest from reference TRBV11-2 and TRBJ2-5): EAGVAQSPRYKIIEKRQSVAFWCNPISGHATLYWYQQILGQGPKLLIQFQNNGVVDDSQLPKDRFSAERLKGVDSTLKIQPAKLEDSAVYLCASSSRLAWRTETQYFGPGTRLLVL.

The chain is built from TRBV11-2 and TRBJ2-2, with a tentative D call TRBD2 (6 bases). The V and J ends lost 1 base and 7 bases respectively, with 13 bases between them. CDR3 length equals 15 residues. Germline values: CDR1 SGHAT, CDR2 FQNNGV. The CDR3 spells CASSLAGTLGGELFF. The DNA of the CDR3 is TGTGCCAGCAGCTTAGCCGGGACTTTGGGCGGGGAGCTGTTTTTT.

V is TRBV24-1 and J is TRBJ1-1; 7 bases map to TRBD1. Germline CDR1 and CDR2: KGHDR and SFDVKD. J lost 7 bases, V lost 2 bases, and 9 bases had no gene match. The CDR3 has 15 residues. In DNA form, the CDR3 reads TGTGCCACCAGTGATTCACGACAGGGCAGCGGTGAAGCTTTCTTT. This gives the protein CATSDSRQGSGEAFF.

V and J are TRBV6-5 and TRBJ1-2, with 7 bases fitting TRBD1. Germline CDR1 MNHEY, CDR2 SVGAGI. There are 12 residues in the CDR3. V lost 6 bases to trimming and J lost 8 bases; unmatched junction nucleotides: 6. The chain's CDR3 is CASRQGTGGYTF. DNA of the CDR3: TGTGCCAGCAGACAGGGGACGGGGGGCTACACCTTC.

In DNA, the CDR3 is TGTGCCAGCAGTCCCCGACCGGGAAACACCATATATTTT. Protein sequence: CASSPRPGNTIYF. This chain connects TRBV27 to TRBJ1-3, with D unclear. Trimming pared 5 bases from V and 4 bases from J, leaving 9 bases between. The CDR3 has 13 residues. CDR1 is MNHEY and CDR2 is SMNVEV in the germline V gene (reference sequence).

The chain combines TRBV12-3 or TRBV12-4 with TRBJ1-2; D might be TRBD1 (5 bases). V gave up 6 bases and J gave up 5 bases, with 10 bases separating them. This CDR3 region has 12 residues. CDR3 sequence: CASSRTHYGYTF. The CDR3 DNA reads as TGTGCCAGCAGCCGGACACATTATGGCTACACCTTC.

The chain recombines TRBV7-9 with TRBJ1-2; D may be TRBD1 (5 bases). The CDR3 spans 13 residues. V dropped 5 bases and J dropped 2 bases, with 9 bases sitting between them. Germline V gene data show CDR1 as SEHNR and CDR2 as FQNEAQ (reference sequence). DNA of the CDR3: TGTGCCAGCAGCATCCCAGGGAACTATGGCTACACCTTC. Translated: CASSIPGNYGYTF.

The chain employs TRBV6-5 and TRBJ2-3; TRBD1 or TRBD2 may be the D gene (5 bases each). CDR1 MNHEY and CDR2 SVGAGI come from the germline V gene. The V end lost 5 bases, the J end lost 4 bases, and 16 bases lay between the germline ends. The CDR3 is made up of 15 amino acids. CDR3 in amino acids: CASSPPWGIADTQYF. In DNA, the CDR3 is TGTGCCAGCAGTCCCCCGTGGGGGATCGCAGATACGCAGTATTTT.

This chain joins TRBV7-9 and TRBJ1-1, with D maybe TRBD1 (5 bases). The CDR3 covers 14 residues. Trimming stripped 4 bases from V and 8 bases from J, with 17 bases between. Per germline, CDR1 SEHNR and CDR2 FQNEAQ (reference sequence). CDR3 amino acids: CASSSAGFYGEAFF. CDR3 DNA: TGTGCCAGCAGCTCGGCAGGGTTCTATGGCGAAGCTTTCTTT. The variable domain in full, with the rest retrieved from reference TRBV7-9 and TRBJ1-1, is DTGVSQNPRHKITKRGQNVTFRCDPISEHNRLYWYRQTLGQGPEFLTYFQNEAQLEKSRLLSDRFSAERPKGSFSTLEIQRTEQGDSAMYLCASSSAGFYGEAFFGQGTRLTVV.

This chain's CDR3 is CASSERRYGIVGDEQFF. CDR3 in DNA: TGCGCCAGCAGTGAACGAAGGTACGGGATAGTAGGGGATGAGCAGTTCTTC. V is TRBV10-2 and J is TRBJ2-1; either TRBD1 or TRBD2 may supply D (5 bases each). Per germline, CDR1 WSHSY and CDR2 SAAADI. This CDR3 has 17 residues. The V end lost 3 bases, the J end lost 8 bases, and 23 bases lay between the germline ends.

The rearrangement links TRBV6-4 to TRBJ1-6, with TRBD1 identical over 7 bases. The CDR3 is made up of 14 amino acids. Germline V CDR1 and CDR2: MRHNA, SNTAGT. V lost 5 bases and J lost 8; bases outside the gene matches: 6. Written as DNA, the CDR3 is TGTGCCAGCAGTTTGACAGGGTCGGATTCACCCCTCCACTTT. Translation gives CASSLTGSDSPLHF.

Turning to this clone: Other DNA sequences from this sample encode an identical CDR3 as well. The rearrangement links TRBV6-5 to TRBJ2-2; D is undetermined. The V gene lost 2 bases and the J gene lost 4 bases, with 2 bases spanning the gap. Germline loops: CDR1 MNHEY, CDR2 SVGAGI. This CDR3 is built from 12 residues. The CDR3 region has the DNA TGTGCCAGCAGTTACGGCACCGGGGAGCTGTTTTTT. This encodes CASSYGTGELFF.

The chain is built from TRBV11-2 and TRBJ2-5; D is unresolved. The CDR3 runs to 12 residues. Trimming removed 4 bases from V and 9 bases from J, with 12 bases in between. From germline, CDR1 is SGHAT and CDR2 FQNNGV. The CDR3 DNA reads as TGTGCCAGCAGCTCCACCCGAACAGCCCAGTACTTC. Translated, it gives CASSSTRTAQYF.

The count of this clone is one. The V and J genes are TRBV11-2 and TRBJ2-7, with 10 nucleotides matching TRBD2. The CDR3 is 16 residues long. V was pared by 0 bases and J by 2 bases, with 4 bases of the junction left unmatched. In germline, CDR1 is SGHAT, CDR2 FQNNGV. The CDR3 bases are TGTGCCAGCAGCTTAGAAGGCCTAGCGGGAGCCTACGAGCAGTACTTC. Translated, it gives CASSLEGLAGAYEQYF.